In this sample, the clone carrying this T cell receptor beta chain turned up many times. TCRdb independently ran MiXCR on the 5' RACE reads; one entry per CDR3 protein. The sample records 110,000 to 150,000 distinct CDR3 sequences, 7% to 10% being singletons. The data are from a study of CD8 T cells in ankylosing spondylitis. Germline lookup yields CDR1 SEHNR and CDR2 FQNEAQ (reference sequence). V lost 2 bases and J lost 5, with 6 bases in between. CDR3 length equals 12 residues. The receptor's source is a male donor with ankylosing spondylitis. Sequences were obtained from synovial fluid, either unsorted or a sorted T cell fraction (not recorded which). The V gene is TRBV7-9, the J gene TRBJ2-5; no reliable D call. This chain's CDR3 is CASSLRFETQYF. CDR3 bases: TGTGCCAGCAGCTTAAGGTTTGAGACCCAGTACTTC.